The rows below give T cell receptor beta chains drawn from one sample of a study of cytomegalovirus exposure and HLA in healthy donors. The repertoire was sequenced with immunoSEQ multiplex PCR; TCRdb's copy has only in-frame clones and lacks some. The sample includes about 200,000 clones, 81% of them seen just once. The material sequenced was PBMCs. These receptors all stem from a man aged 35 to 55 in good health and CMV-seropositive. The CDR3 runs from the conserved cysteine through the conserved F or W. A D gene is named only where the DNA matches it firmly. Where a row states a size, it is once, few, many or the class of an expanded clone; other rows omit it.

D gene	V gene	J gene	clone size	CDR3 protein	CDR3 DNA
NA	TRBV6-5	TRBJ2-1	NA	CASSYEGNEQFF	TGTGCCAGCAGTTACGAGGGTAATGAGCAGTTCTTC
NA	TRBV6-1	TRBJ2-5	NA	CASSENNWAPPTQYF	TGTGCCAGCAGTGAAAACAATTGGGCGCCTCCGACCCAGTACTTC
TRBD1	TRBV7-6	TRBJ2-2	NA	CASSLAGRTGVNTGELFF	TGTGCCAGCAGCTTAGCGGGGCGGACAGGGGTGAACACCGGGGAGCTGTTTTTT
NA	TRBV6-1	TRBJ1-1	NA	CASFALGSVRTEAFF	TGTGCCAGCTTCGCTCTCGGGTCGGTTCGGACTGAAGCTTTCTTT
TRBD1	TRBV7-8	TRBJ2-4	NA	CASSLSRTGGGDPQNIQYF	TGTGCCAGCAGCTTAAGCCGGACAGGGGGCGGGGATCCCCAAAACATTCAGTACTTC
NA	TRBV7-6	TRBJ1-5	NA	CASGGGDQPQHF	TGTGCCAGCGGGGGGGGCGACCAGCCCCAGCATTTT
NA	TRBV10-3	TRBJ2-7	NA	CAISDSNSGYEQYF	TGTGCCATCAGTGATAGTAACAGCGGCTACGAGCAGTACTTC
NA	TRBV7-3	TRBJ2-1	NA	CASSFGGGGEQFF	TGTGCCAGCAGCTTTGGGGGAGGGGGGGAGCAGTTCTTC
NA	TRBV9	TRBJ2-4	few	CASSVGRPADIQYF	TGTGCCAGCAGCGTCGGTCGGCCGGCGGACATTCAGTACTTC
NA	TRBV2	TRBJ1-5	few	CASKRTTSSNQPQHF	TGTGCCAGCAAAAGGACAACTTCTAGCAATCAGCCCCAGCATTTT
TRBD2	TRBV7-2	TRBJ2-1	NA	CASSSGLAPYNEQFF	TGTGCCAGCAGCTCGGGACTAGCGCCTTACAATGAGCAGTTCTTC
NA	TRBV7-9	TRBJ1-2	NA	CASSVEVSTDGYTF	TGTGCCAGCAGTGTAGAGGTGTCGACCGATGGCTACACCTTC
NA	TRBV28	TRBJ2-5	NA	CASSSGQIETQYF	TGTGCCAGCAGCTCGGGACAAATTGAGACCCAGTACTTC
TRBD1	TRBV6-1	TRBJ1-2	NA	CASSFDRDDYGYTF	TGTGCCAGCAGTTTTGACAGGGATGACTATGGCTACACCTTC
NA	TRBV10-3	TRBJ1-3	NA	CAISESTSSGNTIYF	TGTGCCATCAGTGAGTCCACGAGCTCTGGAAACACCATATATTTT
TRBD1	TRBV5-1	TRBJ2-5	NA	CASSLEGRGLEETQYF	TGCGCCAGCAGCTTGGAAGGCAGGGGGCTCGAAGAGACCCAGTACTTC
NA	TRBV5-4	TRBJ1-3	NA	CASSDVTTGSGNTIYF	TGTGCCAGCAGCGATGTAACGACAGGCTCTGGAAACACCATATATTTT
TRBD2	TRBV5-1	TRBJ2-2	NA	CASGEGLSTGELFF	TGCGCCAGCGGGGAGGGGTTGAGCACCGGGGAGCTGTTTTTT
TRBD1	TRBV7-3	TRBJ1-5	NA	CASSSGGQEYYSNQPQHF	TGTGCCAGCAGCTCTGGGGGACAGGAGTACTATAGCAATCAGCCCCAGCATTTT
NA	TRBV6-1	TRBJ1-1	NA	CASAGTKNTEAFF	TGTGCCAGTGCCGGGACAAAGAACACTGAAGCTTTCTTT
NA	TRBV16	TRBJ2-3	NA	CASSVGGSTDTQYF	TGTGCCAGCAGCGTAGGCGGCAGCACAGATACGCAGTATTTT
TRBD1	TRBV4-1	TRBJ1-1	NA	CASSPPRGWRRTEAFF	TGCGCCAGCAGCCCACCCAGGGGGTGGAGGAGGACTGAAGCTTTCTTT
TRBD1	TRBV2	TRBJ2-5	NA	CASRGDRGQETQYF	TGTGCCAGCAGGGGGGACAGGGGGCAAGAGACCCAGTACTTC
NA	TRBV27	TRBJ1-1	NA	CASSSRGGTEAFF	TGTGCCAGCAGTTCCAGGGGTGGCACTGAAGCTTTCTTT
TRBD1	TRBV6-5	TRBJ2-1	NA	CASSWQGVYNEQFF	TGTGCCAGCAGTTGGCAGGGGGTCTACAATGAGCAGTTCTTC
TRBD2	TRBV5-1	TRBJ2-7	NA	CASSKGLADSYEQYF	TGCGCCAGCAGCAAGGGACTAGCGGATTCCTACGAGCAGTACTTC
NA	TRBV6-5	TRBJ2-2	NA	CASSYYMNTGELFF	TGTGCCAGCAGTTACTATATGAACACCGGGGAGCTGTTTTTT
NA	TRBV27	TRBJ1-6	NA	CASSLQEANSPLHF	TGTGCCAGCAGTTTACAGGAGGCCAATTCACCCCTCCACTTT
NA	TRBV29-1	TRBJ2-5	NA	CSVATGTAKETQYF	TGCAGCGTCGCAACCGGGACTGCGAAAGAGACCCAGTACTTC
TRBD1	TRBV7-9	TRBJ1-3	NA	CASSSGQGNTIYF	TGTGCCAGCAGCTCGGGACAGGGAAACACCATATATTTT
TRBD2	TRBV5-4	TRBJ2-7	NA	CASSPGGGTTTYEQYF	TGTGCCAGCAGCCCGGGGGGGGGAACTACAACCTACGAGCAGTACTTC
NA	TRBV6-5	TRBJ1-1	NA	CASSPSGTLDTEAFF	TGTGCCAGCAGCCCCTCTGGGACATTGGACACTGAAGCTTTCTTT
NA	TRBV5-1	TRBJ2-7	NA	CASSSGTLPYEQYF	TGCGCCAGCAGCTCCGGGACTCTCCCGTACGAGCAGTACTTC
TRBD1	TRBV19	TRBJ1-1	once	CASSKWTGLNTEAFF	TGTGCCAGTAGTAAATGGACAGGGCTGAACACTGAAGCTTTCTTT
NA	TRBV27	TRBJ2-7	NA	CASRTGTSMNSYEQYF	TGTGCCAGCAGAACCGGGACATCAATGAACTCCTACGAGCAGTACTTC
NA	TRBV13	TRBJ2-1	NA	CASSLYRVGEQFF	TGTGCCAGCAGCCTTTACAGGGTTGGTGAGCAGTTCTTC
NA	TRBV4-1	TRBJ2-7	NA	CASSQLTTTYEQYF	TGCGCCAGCAGCCAGCTTACTACCACCTACGAGCAGTACTTC
NA	TRBV6-1	TRBJ1-4	NA	CASSPGGATNEKLFF	TGTGCCAGCAGCCCTGGGGGGGCAACTAATGAAAAACTGTTTTTT
NA	TRBV6-6	TRBJ2-7	NA	CASRLRVSVLEQYF	TGTGCCAGCAGACTCAGGGTGTCAGTTCTCGAGCAGTACTTC